The entry below describes one T cell receptor beta chain. Its cognate antigen is unknown. The data derive from a study of cytomegalovirus exposure and HLA in healthy donors. Study background: The study placed about 81% of its approximately 380 genotyped donors in the Caucasian-associated ancestry cluster.

The primer mix had 60 Vbeta and 13 Jbeta primers. Assay: immunoSEQ multiplex PCR; the TCRdb copy retains only in-frame clones and omits some. In the table there are about 120,000 clones, 82% of which are singletons. General study findings and limits: An analysis that was carried out later associated 15,000 to 20,000 TCR beta sequences with HLA alleles at 0.05 false discovery rate.

This sequence was found in a woman aged 18-35 years in good health and CMV-seronegative. Sequenced input: PBMCs.

The CDR3 nucleotides are TGTGCCAGTAGTAAGGGGTGGACAGTCGATAGCAATCAGCCCCAGCATTTT. This encodes CASSKGWTVDSNQPQHF. The V call is TRBV19, the J call TRBJ1-5; maybe TRBD1 (6 bases). Germline CDR1 reads LNHDA; CDR2 reads SQIVND (reference sequence). This CDR3 comprises 17 residues. V lost 4 bases to trimming and J lost 0 bases, with 16 bases between them.